This T cell receptor (beta chain) was captured in a study of T-cell reconstitution after alpha-beta-depleted transplantation in children. Losses at the gene ends were 4 bases for V and 6 bases for J; bases not matched to a gene: 13. CDR1 and CDR2 (germline): SGHRS, YFSETQ. The CDR3 runs 15 residues. This clonotype was counted ten times or more. The authors prepared the TCRbeta library with unique molecular identifiers. TCRdb re-analysed the PCR reads in MiXCR, keeping a single row per CDR3 protein. The table has around 400,000 distinct CDR3 sequences, about a tenth seen once. The chain carries TRBV5-1 and TRBJ2-7; 7 nucleotides align to TRBD1. This TCR was recovered from a human donor who donated a stem cell graft to a child with acute myeloid leukemia. The sequenced sample was PBMCs from the stem cell graft donor, obtained from the stem cell graft. The CDR3 DNA is TGCGCCAGCAGCAGTTCACCGGGGACAGTCGGCGAGCAGTACTTC. Translating it yields CASSSSPGTVGEQYF.